The 10 T cell receptor beta chains below come from one sample, sequenced in a study of tumor-infiltrating lymphocytes in primary liver carcinoma. A constant-region primer served to make TCR beta cDNA from about 0.5 ug total RNA. Construction of TCR beta libraries relied on three successive nested multiplex PCR rounds employing slightly modified ARM-PCR. TRBV1-TRBV30 forward and Cbeta reverse primers drove the first two roughly 10-cycle rounds. TCRdb re-analysed the multiplex PCR reads in MiXCR, keeping a single row per CDR3 protein. The sample contains 90,000 to 110,000 distinct CDR3 sequences, around 84% of which appear only once. RNA and DNA were co-extracted from about 19-30 mg of unsorted bulk tissue. Sequenced material: liver tumor tissue from sampling region 3. This sample's subset: tumor region T3, left-lateral pole. The receptors shown here come from a man in his forties with primary liver carcinoma and hepatitis B virus infection.

Comments on this clonotype: Relative to the germline gene, one junction end is altered; a read error may explain this. The rearrangement links TRBV29-1 to TRBJ2-7; 7 nucleotides match TRBD2. Germline V gene sequence: CDR1 SQVTM, CDR2 ANQGSEA. The CDR3 contains 15 residues. The CDR3 sequence: CSVEDGLAESYEHYF. CDR3 DNA: TGCAGCGTTGAAGATGGTCTAGCGGAGTCCTACGAGCATTACTTC.

This rearrangement joins TRBV6-5 to TRBJ1-1; 9 bases agree with TRBD1. After removal of 8 bases from V and 6 bases from J, the junction contained 16 bases not matched to a gene. From germline, CDR1 is MNHEY and CDR2 SVGAGI. CDR3 length: 16 amino acids. This chain's CDR3 is CASGSYRGLREAEAFF. The CDR3 DNA follows: TGTGCCAGCGGTTCATACAGGGGGCTTAGGGAGGCTGAAGCTTTCTTT.

The chain couples TRBV6-2 or TRBV6-3 to TRBJ2-7; TRBD2 is a possible D gene (6 bases). Germline V gene sequence: CDR1 MNHEY, CDR2 SVGEGT. This CDR3 region has 17 residues. The ends were cut back, 8 bases at V and 0 bases at J, with 23 bases in the middle. The CDR3 nucleotides read TGTGCCAGCTATAGCCGGAGGGAAGGAGATCTCTCCTACGAGCAGTACTTC. This sequence encodes CASYSRREGDLSYEQYF.

V and J are TRBV6-5 and TRBJ2-3, with D maybe TRBD2 (6 bases). The CDR3 consists of 14 residues. Germline CDR1 reads MNHEY; CDR2 reads SVGAGI. The CDR3 DNA sequence: TGTGCTAACAGTTCCTCCAGGGACTCCGTAAGGCTGTATTTT. It yields the protein CANSSSRDSVRLYF.

The V gene is TRBV11-3, the J gene TRBJ2-1; no reliable D call. Germline CDR1 and CDR2: SGHNT and YENEEA. The CDR3 loop spans 12 amino acids. CDR3 protein: CTRNLSANEQFF. Here the CDR3 DNA reads TGTACCCGCAACTTAAGTGCCAATGAGCAGTTCTTC.

The chain joins TRBV6-5 to TRBJ1-1; no clear D. The CDR3 is made up of 13 amino acids. Deletions cut 8 bases from V and 4 bases from J, with 14 bases between. Germline CDR1 and CDR2: MNHEY and SVGAGI. The CDR3 sequence: CASGRKQTTEAFF. Here the CDR3 DNA reads TGTGCCAGCGGTCGTAAGCAGACCACTGAAGCTTTCTTT.

On this clonotype itself: One end of the junction fails to match germline, which may point to a read error. The chain employs TRBV5-4 and TRBJ1-1, with D perhaps TRBD1 (5 bases). This CDR3 has 17 amino acids. Per the germline V gene, CDR1 is SGHNT and CDR2 is YYREEE (reference sequence). The DNA of the CDR3 is TGTGCCGGCAGCTGGGGCGTGTCGGGACGCCTGAACACTGAAGCTTTCTTT. The encoded protein is CAGSWGVSGRLNTEAFF.

Comment on this clonotype: One junction end disagrees with the germline gene, perhaps due to a read error. The J gene is TRBJ2-7, the V gene TRBV6-6; D is perhaps TRBD1 or TRBD2 (6 bases each). CDR3 length: 15 amino acids. CDR1 is MNHNY and CDR2 is SVGAGI in the germline V gene (reference sequence). CDR3 protein: CASSYPEGGGDEHYF. DNA for the CDR3: TGTGCCAGCAGTTACCCCGAAGGGGGAGGAGACGAGCATTATTTC.

In the case of this clonotype: An end of the junction does not agree with germline; a read error may underlie this. This rearrangement joins TRBV4-3 to TRBJ2-2; TRBD1 matches at 7 bases. The CDR3 covers 14 residues. CDR1 LGHNA and CDR2 YSLEER come from the germline V gene. The chain's CDR3 is CASSQGQNTEELFF. In DNA, the CDR3 is TGCGCCAGCAGCCAGGGACAGAACACCGAGGAGCTGTTTTTT.

V is TRBV6-2 or TRBV6-3 and J is TRBJ2-3; 10 bases are shared with TRBD2. There are 14 residues in the CDR3. The V and J ends lost 5 bases and 13 bases, in that order; junction bases with no gene match: 12. CDR1 is MNHEY and CDR2 is SVGEGT in the germline V gene. This chain's CDR3 is CASSHTLAGGPEYF. CDR3 nucleotides: TGTGCCAGCAGTCACACCTTAGCGGGAGGCCCAGAGTATTTT.